This TCR beta chain derives from a study of cytomegalovirus exposure and HLA in healthy donors. This clone was recorded only once. Its antigen is unknown. Overall study findings and caveats: In a later analysis, across HLA loci, associated TCR counts were highest for DRB1, lowest for HLA-C. What a later analysis reportedly showed was that an Asian-associated ancestry cluster had fewer N-insertions than the approximately 670-donor mean. Researchers reported that a few CMV-associated chains were confirmed in vitro as CMV antigen-specific.

Both 60 Vbeta primers and 13 Jbeta primers went into the PCR. Only in-frame clones appear in the TCRdb table, and some are missing; sequencing was by immunoSEQ multiplex PCR. The sample holds some 140,000 clones, roughly 80% seen once. Trimming removed 0 bases from V and 3 bases from J, with 9 bases in between. CDR1 is MNHEY and CDR2 is SVGAGI in the germline V gene. The length of the CDR3 is 14 residues. The chain combines TRBV6-5 with TRBJ2-7; D is uncertain. The receptor's source is a young man in good health and CMV-seronegative. Sequencing input: PBMCs. CDR3 loop: CASSYSIQFYEQYF. As DNA, the CDR3 is TGTGCCAGCAGTTACTCGATACAGTTCTACGAGCAGTACTTC.